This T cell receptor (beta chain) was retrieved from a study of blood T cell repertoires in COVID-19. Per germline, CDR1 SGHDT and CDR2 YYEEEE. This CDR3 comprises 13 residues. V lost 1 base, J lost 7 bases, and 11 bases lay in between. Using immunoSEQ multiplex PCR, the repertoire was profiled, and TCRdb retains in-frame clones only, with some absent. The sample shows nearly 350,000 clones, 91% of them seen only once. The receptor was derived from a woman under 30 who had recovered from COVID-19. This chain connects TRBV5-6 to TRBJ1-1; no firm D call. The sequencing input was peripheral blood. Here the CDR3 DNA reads TGTGCCAGCAGCTTGACATCCCCCCGTGAAGCTTTCTTT. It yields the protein CASSLTSPREAFF.